These T cell receptor beta chains were read from a single sample in a study of T cell changes during pregnancy in multiple sclerosis. This table comes from immunoSEQ multiplex PCR, and its TCRdb copy is limited to in-frame clones, with some not included. The sample consists of some 38,000 clones, around 89% of them appearing once. The sample was CD8+ T cells from peripheral blood mononuclear cells, taken in the third trimester of pregnancy. These receptors originate from a female donor with multiple sclerosis, enrolled in a pregnancy study. Both conserved end residues are part of each CDR3. Fields, in order: V gene, J gene, CDR3 protein.

v_gene: TRBV9; j_gene: TRBJ2-7; CDR3aa: CASSVTPGQGSYEQYF
v_gene: TRBV27; j_gene: TRBJ2-7; CDR3aa: CASSRGQGYGNEQYF
v_gene: TRBV30; j_gene: TRBJ1-2; CDR3aa: CAESQGSGYTF
v_gene: TRBV15; j_gene: TRBJ1-1; CDR3aa: CATCPSMRLNTEAFF
v_gene: TRBV7-8; j_gene: TRBJ1-1; CDR3aa: CASSLVTVQTEAFF
v_gene: TRBV13; j_gene: TRBJ2-3; CDR3aa: CASSFRLAGTDTQYF
v_gene: TRBV7-2; j_gene: TRBJ1-2; CDR3aa: CASSSETVPPYEGYTF
v_gene: TRBV7-9; j_gene: TRBJ2-1; CDR3aa: CASSLNPSGYNEQFF
v_gene: TRBV28; j_gene: TRBJ2-2; CDR3aa: CASSSRDRVRGELFF
v_gene: TRBV7-7; j_gene: TRBJ2-5; CDR3aa: CASSPGLLQETQYF
v_gene: TRBV6-6; j_gene: TRBJ2-3; CDR3aa: CASSEQGHTDTQYF
v_gene: TRBV28; j_gene: TRBJ1-1; CDR3aa: CASSLMELSNTEAFF
v_gene: TRBV27; j_gene: TRBJ2-3; CDR3aa: CASSLLGGTDTQYF
v_gene: TRBV29-1; j_gene: TRBJ1-4; CDR3aa: CSVEGQGNEKLFF
v_gene: TRBV10-2; j_gene: TRBJ1-3; CDR3aa: CASNGQGRNTIYF
v_gene: TRBV19; j_gene: TRBJ2-1; CDR3aa: CASSSGTSWGVIQGDEQFF
v_gene: TRBV7-9; j_gene: TRBJ2-7; CDR3aa: CASSRDGGYEQYF
v_gene: TRBV28; j_gene: TRBJ2-3; CDR3aa: CASSLKAAPPDTQYF
v_gene: TRBV6-4; j_gene: TRBJ2-2; CDR3aa: CASSEVPGTGELFF
v_gene: TRBV13; j_gene: TRBJ2-7; CDR3aa: CASSYDRGYEQYF
v_gene: TRBV7-9; j_gene: TRBJ2-7; CDR3aa: CASSPTPDSYYEQYF
v_gene: TRBV10-3; j_gene: TRBJ2-5; CDR3aa: CAISESGIAGGQETQYF
v_gene: TRBV11-1; j_gene: TRBJ2-2; CDR3aa: CASSLTDPLAGPGELFF
v_gene: TRBV11-2; j_gene: TRBJ2-5; CDR3aa: CASSLVGSQETQYF
v_gene: TRBV4-2; j_gene: TRBJ2-1; CDR3aa: CASSRKGAGATYNEQFF
v_gene: TRBV2; j_gene: TRBJ1-1; CDR3aa: CASSDGMNTEAFF
v_gene: TRBV11-1; j_gene: TRBJ2-7; CDR3aa: CASSPLGAGPYEQYF
v_gene: TRBV27; j_gene: TRBJ2-7; CDR3aa: CASSFGGVYEQYF
v_gene: TRBV7-9; j_gene: TRBJ2-1; CDR3aa: CASSLARGSYNEQFF
v_gene: TRBV10-3; j_gene: TRBJ1-5; CDR3aa: CAISQPGGNQPQHF
v_gene: TRBV18; j_gene: TRBJ2-1; CDR3aa: CASSIRGSYNEQFF
v_gene: TRBV5-1; j_gene: TRBJ1-4; CDR3aa: CASSLGWKTGDEKLFF
v_gene: TRBV28; j_gene: TRBJ2-3; CDR3aa: CASNPSALLFEGTQYF
v_gene: TRBV11-2; j_gene: TRBJ2-3; CDR3aa: CASSSVGGGARTDTQYF
v_gene: TRBV19; j_gene: TRBJ2-2; CDR3aa: CASRSRDTGELFF
v_gene: TRBV7-8; j_gene: TRBJ2-7; CDR3aa: CASSLVRDRGPYEQYF
v_gene: TRBV7-9; j_gene: TRBJ1-6; CDR3aa: CASSLLTSERSPLHF
v_gene: TRBV5-6; j_gene: TRBJ1-1; CDR3aa: CASSGGQGSAEAFF
v_gene: TRBV4-1; j_gene: TRBJ1-6; CDR3aa: CASSQDRGGLNSPLHF
v_gene: TRBV15; j_gene: TRBJ2-7; CDR3aa: CATSPGLGLDSYEQYF
v_gene: TRBV14; j_gene: TRBJ1-2; CDR3aa: CASSQTRAGSGYGYTF
v_gene: TRBV28; j_gene: TRBJ2-2; CDR3aa: CASSLTDRITGELFF
v_gene: TRBV25-1; j_gene: TRBJ2-1; CDR3aa: CASSDRGGRDNEQFF
v_gene: TRBV27; j_gene: TRBJ2-7; CDR3aa: CASRYDITHYEQYF
v_gene: TRBV27; j_gene: TRBJ2-3; CDR3aa: CASSLNFGTGTQYF
v_gene: TRBV7-8; j_gene: TRBJ1-2; CDR3aa: CASSLFARVAYGYTF
v_gene: TRBV4-3; j_gene: TRBJ2-7; CDR3aa: CASSQEFQAGGDYEQYF
v_gene: TRBV27; j_gene: TRBJ1-2; CDR3aa: CASSAIQGQGWGYTF
v_gene: TRBV9; j_gene: TRBJ1-2; CDR3aa: CASSVNPDGTGVYGYTF
v_gene: TRBV6-1; j_gene: TRBJ1-1; CDR3aa: CASSEVAGRTEAFF
v_gene: TRBV4-1; j_gene: TRBJ2-3; CDR3aa: CASSQDDATRPSTDTQYF
v_gene: TRBV13; j_gene: TRBJ2-7; CDR3aa: CASSQGQGKYEQYF
v_gene: TRBV9; j_gene: TRBJ2-7; CDR3aa: CASSVDTASYEQYF
v_gene: TRBV7-6; j_gene: TRBJ1-1; CDR3aa: CASSPYTNRNTEAFF
v_gene: TRBV6-6; j_gene: TRBJ1-6; CDR3aa: CASSHQGATYNSPLHF